This TCR beta chain is drawn from a study of shared clonotypes between healthy human individuals (dated by TCRdb to between 2020 and 2021). A note on the overall study: The cohort included a few men and a couple of women between 18 and 49 years of age. For each donor, CD4 naive and CD4 memory were each given three plates, CD8 naive was given two plates, and CD8 memory was given one plate. Blood TCR repertoires of a handful of healthy adults were deeply sequenced to estimate repertoire size and the extent of clonotype sharing between individuals. Per donor, leukapheresis produced somewhere between about 0.9 and 9 billion PBMCs. To increase sequencing depth and limit assay-specific biases, TCR repertoire library preparation and sequencing were carried out by different laboratories using diverse techniques. The study at large found these results: Pairwise subsampling indicated that sequencing depth was expected to affect the degree of clonotype sharing among donors. Larger estimated clonotype richness was generally found for naive subsets than for memory subsets. Even with the large sequencing depth, rarefaction of the sorted-subset datasets indicated that sequencing was incomplete. Sharing across several donors was observed for approximately 5% of naive CD4, over 3% of naive CD8, 2.3% of memory CD4, and roughly 0.4% of memory CD8 clonotypes. Only blood was sampled, and tissue TCR repertoires likely differ from those in blood. Clonotypes shared by all four sorted-subset donors showed higher generation probabilities than non-shared clonotypes. Because the study included only a small number of donors, the genetic and exposure-history diversity represented was limited.

Using the deep immunoSEQ assay, TCR CDR3 regions were amplified from genomic DNA by multiplex PCR. Extracted genomic DNA from each cell subset was distributed evenly across all wells of several immunoSEQ 96-well plates, and each plate was treated as a replicate. For sorted subsets, roughly 200 ng of genomic DNA, equivalent to around 31,000 T cell genomes, went into each replicate PCR. Purified libraries were quantified with a Qubit 3.0 fluorometer, sized on a Bioanalyzer 2100, and re-quantified with the KAPA Library Quantification kit. Every immunoSEQ 96-well plate was sequenced on a dedicated single-read 150-cycle Illumina NextSeq 550 flow cell. On the authors' methods: The immunoSEQ output contained only junctional sequences without quality scores, so filtering could not match that applied to full-length reads. To assign V/J genes and CDR3, sequences were annotated against IMGT germline references using PyIR, a Python wrapper for IgBLAST v1.9. Reads with weak V/J assignments (E-value above 1e-6), missing CDR3, stop codons, out-of-frame junctions, or ambiguous translated residues were removed. V3J clonotypes were defined as sequences sharing the same inferred V gene, J gene, and CDR3 amino acid sequence. To compute the percentage overlap between repertoires, the number of shared unique clonotypes was divided by the size of the smaller repertoire. Richness of each repertoire was evaluated using RTK rarefaction, the Chao1 estimator, and Recon v2.1 estimates of unobserved clonotypes. For all TCRbeta clonotypes obtained by the gDNA method from several donors, generation probabilities were computed with OLGA. TCRdb provides this immuneACCESS table in a form limited to in-frame rearrangements. Some clones are lacking; in checked studies, under half of them reflect an unresolved V gene, and why the rest are absent is not known. V and J calls plus clone size are reproduced from that table; the DNA served to infer D and trimming. The sample table contains a few million clones; only one count was recorded for more than 90% of them. The top ten clonotypes cover over 0.12% of the sample.

Of note for this clone: The clone's antigen remains unknown. No base qualities exist here, and no much larger clone lies one base off it.

The donors were healthy, HIV-negative adults who had no recently reported acute infections or vaccinations. Every donor was a Caucasian adult living in Nashville, Tennessee, USA. CD4+ T cells were enriched by magnetic negative selection; naive cells were then positively selected on CD45RA, and the negative fraction formed the memory subset. Blood was obtained by leukapheresis, after which PBMCs were separated by Ficoll-Histopaque density gradient centrifugation and cryopreserved in liquid nitrogen vapor phase. Analytical flow cytometry was used to check the purity and quantity of every magnetically sorted T cell population. Genomic DNA was isolated from every sorted fraction and measured by UV absorbance on a Nanodrop 2000c. Looking up the germline V gene yields CDR1 SGHDN and CDR2 FVKESK. V has 8 bases trimmed and J has 4 bases trimmed; junction bases matching no gene number 9. The CDR3 sequence holds 16 residues, the cysteine and phenylalanine included. The DNA shown is the 48-base CDR3, in frame from base 1.

Input material: naive CD4+ T cells sorted from blood. Sample cell subset or site, as interpreted from the label and publication: CD45RA+ positively selected. The TCR comes from a man aged 18-30 years in good health. The receptor chain draws on TRBV14 and TRBJ2-2; TRBD1 fits 11 bases in the junction. The CDR3 in this case is CASQKRGQGVTGELFF. The sequence in DNA is TGTGCCAGCCAGAAAAGGGGACAGGGGGTCACCGGGGAGCTGTTTTTT.